This T cell receptor beta chain originates from a study of regulatory T cells in long-lasting Graves disease. The time point is: newly diagnosed GD, antithyroid drugs for less than 3 months. RNA extracted from PBMCs served as the sequencing template. The germline V gene has CDR1 SEHNR and CDR2 FQNEAQ (reference sequence). Trimming took off 5 bases at V and 1 base at J, with 17 bases between the two ends. This CDR3 comprises 17 residues. Library construction for TCR beta used iRepertoire HTBI primers and Arm-PCR of CDR3 regions. TCRdb re-analysed the multiplex PCR reads in MiXCR, keeping a single row per CDR3 protein. Among about 330,000 distinct CDR3 sequences listed, under 20% were seen once. This sample also appeared in a second study, on T cells in Graves' hyperthyroidism and ophthalmopathy.

The sequenced sample was peripheral blood mononuclear cells (PBMCs), obtained at new diagnosis, from a patient treated with antithyroid drugs. The TCR comes from a woman between 18 and 29 years old with Graves disease. The V call is TRBV7-9, the J call TRBJ2-2, with D tentatively TRBD2 (6 bases). The CDR3 coding sequence is TGTGCCAGCAGCCGGACGGCCCTAGCGAGGAACACCGGGGAGCTGTTTTTT. Protein product: CASSRTALARNTGELFF.